What follows is one T cell receptor (beta chain) and its context. Its antigen is still unknown. The data were produced by immunoSEQ multiplex PCR, yet TCRdb's version contains in-frame clones alone and is incomplete. Among tens of thousands of clones listed, less than 95% were seen once. This record comes from a study of PD-1 blockade in classical Hodgkin lymphoma. Study-level points and caveats: Diminished baseline TCR diversity has been reported in newly diagnosed patients relative to healthy donors. With respect to the repertoire differences, their causes, possibly disease activity or prior therapy, remain undefined.

Time point defined: newly diagnosed, previously untreated cHL patient sample. V lost 3 bases and J lost 9; bases outside the gene matches: 12. CDR3 length: 17 amino acids. Germline V lookup: CDR1 SGHTA, CDR2 FQGNSA. The sample comprised peripheral blood mononuclear cells (PBMCs). This chain joins TRBV7-2 and TRBJ2-1; 12 bases match TRBD2. This receptor was identified in a human donor with classical Hodgkin lymphoma. In nucleotides, the CDR3 is TGTGCCAGCAGCTTCGGACTAGCGGGGCAATCGGGGGGTGAGCAGTTCTTC. Its translation: CASSFGLAGQSGGEQFF.